The 5 T cell receptor beta chains reported below all come from one sample, sequenced in a study of shared clonotypes between healthy human individuals. Sequenced by immunoSEQ multiplex PCR; TCRdb stores in-frame clones only, minus some. The sample has hundreds of thousands of clones, 98% seen once. As defined, naive CD8 cells were CD45RO-negative and positively selected for CCR7, with terminally differentiated effector memory CD45RA+ cells excluded. The sequenced material came from naive CD8+ T cells sorted from blood. The receptors here all came from a man between 25 and 39 years old in good health.

The V and J genes are TRBV11-2 and TRBJ2-7, with a possible D match to TRBD1 (6 bases). Germline V gene sequence: CDR1 SGHAT, CDR2 FQNNGV. Trimming pared 5 bases from V and 4 bases from J, leaving 15 bases between. The CDR3 has 14 residues. CDR3 region: CASSQDSGGYEQYF. Here the CDR3 DNA reads TGTGCCAGCAGCCAGGACAGTGGGGGTTACGAGCAGTACTTC.

The gene calls are TRBV13 and TRBJ2-1; 7 bases are shared with TRBD2. The germline gives CDR1 PRHDT, CDR2 FYEKMQ (reference sequence). This CDR3 contains 17 residues. V lost 1 base and J lost 7; bases outside the gene matches: 13. Here the CDR3 DNA reads TGTGCCAGCAGCTTAGCTCTAGCGGTACTAAACAAGAATGAGCAGTTCTTC. It specifies CASSLALAVLNKNEQFF. The full variable domain, rest sourced from reference TRBV13 and TRBJ2-1, is AAGVIQSPRHLIKEKRETATLKCYPIPRHDTVYWYQQGPGQDPQFLISFYEKMQSDKGSIPDRFSAQQFSDYHSELNMSSLELGDSALYFCASSLALAVLNKNEQFFGPGTRLTVL.

This clone was picked up one time. This rearrangement joins TRBV7-2 to TRBJ1-5; D is uncertain. The CDR3 extends over 14 amino acids. Per germline, CDR1 SGHTA and CDR2 FQGNSA. Trimming took 7 bases from V and 11 from J, leaving 21 bases between them. CDR3 residues: CASTPGPGVMAQHF. The CDR3 region has the DNA TGTGCCAGCACCCCAGGCCCCGGGGTTATGGCCCAGCATTTT. The full variable domain, with the rest looked up from reference TRBV7-2 and TRBJ1-5, is GAGVSQSPSNKVTEKGKDVELRCDPISGHTALYWYRQSLGQGLEFLIYFQGNSAPDKSGLPSDRFSAERTGGSVSTLTIQRTQQEDSAVYLCASTPGPGVMAQHFGDGTRLSIL.

The chain carries TRBV28 and TRBJ2-1; no firm D call. In germline, CDR1 is MDHEN, CDR2 SYDVKM. V shed 2 bases and J shed 11 bases, with 19 bases lying between them. CDR3 length: 15 amino acids. The CDR3 DNA reads as TGTGCCAGCAGTTTAATAGGAAGGGCAACAATGAAGCAGTTCTTC. Translation: CASSLIGRATMKQFF.

V is TRBV9 and J is TRBJ2-5, with TRBD1 as a possible D gene (6 bases). Trimming removed 3 bases from V and 5 bases from J, with 11 bases in between. This CDR3 is built from 13 residues. Germline-derived CDR1 and CDR2 are SGDLS and YYNGEE. CDR3 sequence (DNA): TGTGCCAGCAGCGCGCAGGGGTGGGAGACCCAGTACTTC. Translated, it gives CASSAQGWETQYF.